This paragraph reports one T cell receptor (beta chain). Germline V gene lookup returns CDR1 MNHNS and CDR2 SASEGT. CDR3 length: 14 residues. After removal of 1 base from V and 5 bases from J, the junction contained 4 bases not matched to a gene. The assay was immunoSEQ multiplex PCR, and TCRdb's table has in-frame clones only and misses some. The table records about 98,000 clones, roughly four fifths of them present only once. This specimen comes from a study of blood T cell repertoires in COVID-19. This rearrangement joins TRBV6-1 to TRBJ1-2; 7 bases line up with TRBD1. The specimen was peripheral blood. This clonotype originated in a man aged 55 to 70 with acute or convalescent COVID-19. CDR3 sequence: CASSEGRGIYGYTF. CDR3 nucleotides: TGTGCCAGCAGTGAAGGCAGGGGGATATATGGCTACACCTTC.